The 5 T cell receptor beta chains presented below share a single source sample, sequenced in a study of T cell clusters in autoimmune cytopenias. One tube held mixed TRB-A and TRB-B primer pools for touch-down PCR. With the multiplex PCR reads reprocessed, TCRdb shows one record per CDR3 protein and no DNA. Its listing shows about 5,000 distinct CDR3 sequences. Each sample's input was around 270 ng genomic DNA, 40,000 or so genome equivalents. These sequences were also reported in another study, on T cell repertoires in aging, cancer and after chemotherapy.

Specimen: peripheral blood. Source of these receptors: a human donor in good health.

According to its frequency, this clonotype is medium-sized. The chain has TRBV15 and TRBJ2-5; as DNA is missing, the TRBD2 call by TCRdb cannot be tested. This CDR3 is built from 14 residues. Germline CDR1 LNHNV, CDR2 YYDKDF (reference sequence). The CDR3: CATSRALAGETQYF.

This clonotype is deemed medium-sized by its frequency. The chain couples TRBV15 to TRBJ2-2; the D gene TCRdb calls, TRBD2, cannot be checked with no DNA. CDR1 LNHNV and CDR2 YYDKDF come from the germline V gene (reference sequence). This CDR3 has 15 amino acids. The CDR3 loop reads CATSKEVLNTGELFF.

This clonotype ranks as medium-sized in terms of frequency. The V and J genes are TRBV24-1 and TRBJ2-2; absent DNA, TCRdb's TRBD1 call cannot be checked. Germline V lookup: CDR1 KGHDR, CDR2 SFDVKD. CDR3 length: 16 residues. This CDR3 is CATSDPGQGFTGELFF.

The chain has TRBV15 and TRBJ1-6; the TCRdb D gene call, TRBD1, has no DNA to confirm it. Germline-derived CDR1 and CDR2 are LNHNV and YYDKDF (reference sequence). CDR3 size: 17 residues. The CDR3 protein is CATSRGSTRVFGSPLHF.

CDR3 residues: CSARDLAGLETQYF. The rearrangement uses TRBV20-1 and TRBJ2-5. The V gene's germline CDR1 is DFQATT and CDR2 SNEGSKA (reference sequence). The CDR3 consists of 14 residues.